These 23 T cell receptor beta chains came from one sample sequenced in a study of T cell responses to AZD1222 COVID-19 vaccine. Sequencing was performed with immunoSEQ multiplex PCR; in TCRdb, only in-frame clones are kept and a portion is missing. The sample contains approximately 190,000 clones, almost 95% of which appear only once. The sample in question was peripheral blood, obtained on day 0 of AZD1222 vaccination. These receptors all stem from an adult in good health.

This sequence joins TRBV28 and TRBJ2-5; TRBD2 agrees at 8 bases. This CDR3 has 15 residues. CDR1 and CDR2 from the germline V gene are MDHEN and SYDVKM. Trimming cost V 6 bases and J 6 bases; bases outside gene matches: 12. DNA of the CDR3: TGTGCCAGCAGCCCCGGGACTAGGGGTGTAAAGACCCAGTACTTC. This encodes CASSPGTRGVKTQYF.

The chain links TRBV4-3 to TRBJ2-7; a possible D gene is TRBD1 (5 bases). CDR3 length: 14 amino acids. The germline V gene has CDR1 LGHNA and CDR2 YSLEER. V was clipped by 3 bases and J by 2 bases, with 11 bases between them. CDR3: CASSHGRAAYEQYF. In DNA form, the CDR3 reads TGCGCCAGCAGCCATGGCAGGGCGGCCTACGAGCAGTACTTC.

V and J are TRBV28 and TRBJ1-3; D call uncertain. Trimming stripped 2 bases from V and 0 bases from J, with 14 bases between. CDR1 MDHEN and CDR2 SYDVKM come from the germline V gene. The CDR3 sequence is 17 residues long. CDR3 nucleotides: TGTGCCAGCAGTTTAGGGAACAGACTATACTCTGGAAACACCATATATTTT. The encoded protein is CASSLGNRLYSGNTIYF.

This clone was seen a single time. This chain joins TRBV4-1 and TRBJ1-1; D remains ambiguous. Germline V lookup: CDR1 MGHRA, CDR2 YSYEKL. The CDR3 is 14 amino acids. Trimming shortened V by 4 bases and J by 1 base, and 10 bases separated the two germline ends. This CDR3 reads CASSLPPANTEAFF. For the CDR3, the DNA is TGCGCCAGCAGCCTACCCCCAGCGAACACTGAAGCTTTCTTT.

In its sample, this clone was seen once. V usage is TRBV5-1 and J usage is TRBJ2-1; D is ambiguous. The V and J ends lost 4 bases and 0 bases respectively, with 14 bases between them. The germline V gene encodes CDR1 SGHRS and CDR2 YFSETQ. This CDR3 comprises 16 residues. CDR3 residues: CASSLLSSSSYNEQFF. The CDR3 nucleotides are TGCGCCAGCAGCCTCCTTAGCTCCAGCTCCTACAATGAGCAGTTCTTC.

The rearrangement joins TRBV2 to TRBJ1-6; D is uncertain. The V end lost 11 bases, the J end lost 12 bases, and 23 bases lay between the germline ends. Germline assignment: CDR1 SNHLY and CDR2 FYNNEI. This CDR3 contains 14 residues. CDR3 residues: CARQTGKGGGPLHF. CDR3 in DNA: TGTGCCCGCCAGACGGGCAAGGGTGGTGGACCCCTCCACTTT.

The chain uses TRBV25-1 and TRBJ1-2; weak D call: TRBD1 (5 bases). Germline V gene sequence: CDR1 MGHDK, CDR2 SYGVNS. The V and J ends lost 6 bases and 4 bases respectively, with 9 bases between them. The CDR3 runs to 12 residues. CDR3 loop: CASRTGFYGYTF. The CDR3 DNA is TGTGCCAGCAGAACAGGTTTCTATGGCTACACCTTC.

The J gene is TRBJ2-7, the V gene TRBV29-1; D is perhaps TRBD1 or TRBD2 (6 bases each). This CDR3 spans 13 amino acids. Germline CDR1 reads SQVTM; CDR2 reads ANQGSEA. Trimming left V 4 bases short and J 3 bases short, with 13 bases between. CDR3 DNA sequence: TGCAGCGTTGGAGGGGGGAGGAACTACGAGCAGTACTTC. This sequence encodes CSVGGGRNYEQYF.

The chain uses TRBV7-8 and TRBJ1-2; D call uncertain. Trimming left V 5 bases short and J 0 bases short, with 10 bases between. The CDR3 is made up of 14 amino acids. Germline CDR1 is SGHVS and CDR2 is FQNEAQ. The CDR3 protein is CASSINTANYGYTF. CDR3 DNA: TGTGCCAGCAGCATCAATACAGCTAACTATGGCTACACCTTC.

V gene TRBV4-1 combines with J gene TRBJ2-7, with TRBD2 matching 7 bases. The CDR3 runs to 19 residues. Germline CDR1 reads MGHRA; CDR2 reads YSYEKL. V was clipped by 0 bases and J by 5 bases; unmatched bases: 19. CDR3 sequence: CASSQDWVGEGGSWNEQYF. As DNA, the CDR3 is TGCGCCAGCAGCCAAGATTGGGTTGGGGAAGGCGGGAGTTGGAACGAGCAGTACTTC.

This clone has a handful of counts. This chain connects TRBV7-6 to TRBJ1-6, with D uncertain. This CDR3 contains 15 residues. CDR1 and CDR2 from the germline V gene are SGHVS and FNYEAQ. Trimming took 5 bases from V and 5 from J, leaving 13 bases between them. The CDR3 DNA reads as TGTGCCAGCAGCCCCGCCTTAGGAGATAATTCACCCCTCCACTTT. Its protein is CASSPALGDNSPLHF.

The chain has TRBV29-1 and TRBJ1-2; 7 nucleotides match TRBD1. The CDR3 totals 11 residues. V lost 8 bases and J lost 7; bases outside the gene matches: 7. Looked up from germline, CDR1 is SQVTM and CDR2 is ANQGSEA. CDR3 coding DNA: TGCAGCCTAACAGGGGACGGTGGCTACACCTTC. Residues: CSLTGDGGYTF.

The genes are TRBV9 and TRBJ1-6; 8 nucleotides align to TRBD1. Looked up from germline, CDR1 is SGDLS and CDR2 is YYNGEE. CDR3 length: 17 amino acids. V gave up 0 bases and J gave up 6 bases; unmatched junction bases: 8. In DNA, the CDR3 is TGTGCCAGCAGCGTAGGAGGGGGACAGGCGCCTAATTCACCCCTCCACTTT. It specifies CASSVGGGQAPNSPLHF.

The chain links TRBV12-3 or TRBV12-4 to TRBJ1-1; no definite D call. Trimming shortened V by 5 bases and J by 5 bases, and 9 bases separated the two germline ends. The CDR3 extends over 12 amino acids. CDR3 bases: TGTGCCAGCAGTCCCCAGATAACTGAAGCTTTCTTT. Translating gives CASSPQITEAFF.

With respect to this clone: Other DNA sequences in this specimen translate into the identical CDR3. The rearrangement uses TRBV7-3 and TRBJ2-1; D remains ambiguous. This CDR3 comprises 14 residues. The ends were cut back, 1 base at V and 3 bases at J, with 7 bases in the middle. Germline V gene sequence: CDR1 SGHTA, CDR2 FQGTGA. CDR3 sequence reads: CASSLMGNYNEQFF. The CDR3 DNA is TGTGCCAGCAGCTTAATGGGAAACTACAATGAGCAGTTCTTC.

This chain joins TRBV28 and TRBJ1-1; D is ambiguous. The CDR3 consists of 16 residues. CDR1 and CDR2 from the germline V gene are MDHEN and SYDVKM. V was shortened by 3 bases and J by 0 bases, with 14 bases between the two germline ends. The CDR3 sequence is CASSFLSRRVNTEAFF. The CDR3 nucleotides are TGTGCCAGCAGTTTTCTGAGCCGTCGGGTGAACACTGAAGCTTTCTTT.

J is TRBJ2-7 and V is TRBV7-2, with 7 bases fitting TRBD1. Germline loops: CDR1 SGHTA, CDR2 FQGNSA. The V gene end was trimmed by 6 bases and the J gene end by 7 bases; junction bases not matched to a gene: 15. The CDR3 loop spans 15 amino acids. This CDR3 is CASSHPRTGNWEQYF. The CDR3 nucleotides read TGTGCCAGCAGTCATCCAAGGACAGGCAATTGGGAGCAGTACTTC.

CDR3 residues: CATRVQGSNQPQHF. The DNA of the CDR3 is TGTGCCACCCGAGTACAGGGAAGCAATCAGCCCCAGCATTTT. The V call is TRBV19, the J call TRBJ1-5; tentative D call: TRBD1 (6 bases). This CDR3 has 14 amino acids. Germline V gene lookup returns CDR1 LNHDA and CDR2 SQIVND (reference sequence). V lost 10 bases and J lost 1, with 14 bases in between.

The V gene is TRBV19, the J gene TRBJ2-3; D is possibly TRBD1 (6 bases). This CDR3 comprises 14 residues. The V end was cut by 4 bases, the J end by 5 bases, with 13 bases between. Germline CDR1 reads LNHDA; CDR2 reads SQIVND (reference sequence). CDR3 residues: CASSKLRGVDTQYF. The CDR3 nucleotides are TGTGCCAGTAGTAAACTCAGGGGCGTAGATACGCAGTATTTT.

The chain employs TRBV5-8 and TRBJ1-1, with 8 bases fitting TRBD1. Germline V gives CDR1 SGHTS, CDR2 YDEGEE. The CDR3 runs to 16 residues. The V and J ends lost 4 bases and 0 bases, in that order; junction bases with no gene match: 8. CDR3 in amino acids: CASSLWQGALNTEAFF. CDR3 DNA sequence: TGTGCCAGCAGCCTGTGGCAGGGGGCGTTGAACACTGAAGCTTTCTTT.

This clone has only one observation. The V and J genes are TRBV24-1 and TRBJ2-5; D ambiguous. The CDR3 totals 14 residues. V shed 5 bases and J shed 2 bases, with 11 bases lying between them. Germline assignment: CDR1 KGHDR and CDR2 SFDVKD. For the CDR3, the DNA is TGTGCCACCAGTGGTCCCGGGCAGCAAGAGACCCAGTACTTC. Translated, it gives CATSGPGQQETQYF.

The genes are TRBV6-5 and TRBJ1-5; 9 bases fit TRBD1. V lost 2 bases, J lost 6 bases, and 5 bases stayed unmatched. CDR3 length: 15 amino acids. Germline assignment: CDR1 MNHEY and CDR2 SVGAGI. In nucleotides, the CDR3 is TGTGCCAGCAGTTACCGACAGGGGGAGGGTCAGCCCCAGCATTTT. It specifies CASSYRQGEGQPQHF.

V usage is TRBV6-6 and J usage is TRBJ2-1; D uncertain. CDR3 length: 14 residues. Germline CDR1 MNHNY, CDR2 SVGAGI (reference sequence). V dropped 2 bases and J dropped 1 base, with 6 bases sitting between them. CDR3 in amino acids: CASSYGLSYNEQFF. CDR3 nucleotides: TGTGCCAGCAGTTACGGGCTTTCCTACAATGAGCAGTTCTTC.